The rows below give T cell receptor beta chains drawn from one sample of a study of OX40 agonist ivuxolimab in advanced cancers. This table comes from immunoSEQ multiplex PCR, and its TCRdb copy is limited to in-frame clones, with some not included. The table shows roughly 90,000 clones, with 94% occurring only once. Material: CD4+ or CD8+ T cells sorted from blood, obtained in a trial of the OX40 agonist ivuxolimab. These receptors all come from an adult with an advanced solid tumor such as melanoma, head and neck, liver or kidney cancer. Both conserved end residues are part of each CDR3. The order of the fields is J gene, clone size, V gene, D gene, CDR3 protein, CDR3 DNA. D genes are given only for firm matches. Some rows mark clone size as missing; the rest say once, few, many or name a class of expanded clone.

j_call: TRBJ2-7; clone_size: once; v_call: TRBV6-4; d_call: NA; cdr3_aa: CASSDSKKRSYEQYF; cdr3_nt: TGTGCCAGCAGTGACTCGAAAAAGCGGAGCTACGAGCAGTACTTC
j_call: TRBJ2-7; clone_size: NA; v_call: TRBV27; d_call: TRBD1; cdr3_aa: CASSHGTGAFYEQYF; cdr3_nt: TGTGCCAGCAGTCACGGGACAGGGGCGTTCTACGAGCAGTACTTC
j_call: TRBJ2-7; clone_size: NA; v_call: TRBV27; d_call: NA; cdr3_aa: CASSLSAGEQYF; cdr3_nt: TGTGCCAGCAGTTTATCTGCGGGCGAGCAGTACTTC
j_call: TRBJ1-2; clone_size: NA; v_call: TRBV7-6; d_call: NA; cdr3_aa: CASSSGHGYTF; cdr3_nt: TGTGCCAGCAGCTCCGGGCATGGCTACACCTTC
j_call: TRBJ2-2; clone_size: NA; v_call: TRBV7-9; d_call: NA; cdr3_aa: CASSSFFSGNTGELFF; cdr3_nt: TGTGCCAGCAGCTCCTTTTTTAGCGGGAACACCGGGGAGCTGTTTTTT
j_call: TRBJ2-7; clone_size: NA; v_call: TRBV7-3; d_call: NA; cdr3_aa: CASSLRFGGLGEQYF; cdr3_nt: TGTGCCAGCAGCTTACGTTTCGGGGGGCTTGGCGAGCAGTACTTC
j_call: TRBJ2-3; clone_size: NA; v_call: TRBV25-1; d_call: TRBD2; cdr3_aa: CASSDLAGETDTQYF; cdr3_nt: TGTGCCAGCAGTGATCTAGCGGGGGAGACAGATACGCAGTATTTT
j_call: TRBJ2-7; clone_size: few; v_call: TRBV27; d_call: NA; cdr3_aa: CATQTGYEQYF; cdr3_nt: TGTGCCACGCAGACAGGCTACGAGCAGTACTTC
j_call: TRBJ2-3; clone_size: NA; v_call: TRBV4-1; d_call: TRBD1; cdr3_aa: CASSQDLGQGMADTQYF; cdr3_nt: TGCGCCAGCAGCCAAGATTTGGGACAGGGGATGGCAGATACGCAGTATTTT
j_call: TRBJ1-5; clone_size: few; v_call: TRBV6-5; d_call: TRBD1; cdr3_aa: CASSPGGDQPQHF; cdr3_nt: TGTGCCAGCAGTCCAGGGGGCGATCAGCCCCAGCATTTT
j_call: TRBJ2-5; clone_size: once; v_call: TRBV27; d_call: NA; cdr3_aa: CASSISRGWETQYF; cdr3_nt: TGTGCCAGCAGTATCTCGCGGGGTTGGGAGACCCAGTACTTC
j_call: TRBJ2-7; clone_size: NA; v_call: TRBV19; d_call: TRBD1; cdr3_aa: CASTLSTGTGSSYEQYF; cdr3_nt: TGTGCCAGTACACTTTCTACCGGGACAGGGAGCTCCTACGAGCAGTACTTC
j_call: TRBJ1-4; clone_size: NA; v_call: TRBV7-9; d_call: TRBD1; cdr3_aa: CASSLRDRNEKLFF; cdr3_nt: TGTGCCAGCAGCTTAAGGGACAGAAATGAAAAACTGTTTTTT
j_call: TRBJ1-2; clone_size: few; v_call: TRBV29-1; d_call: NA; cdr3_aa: CSVIREGNYGYTF; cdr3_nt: TGCAGCGTGATCAGGGAGGGGAACTATGGCTACACCTTC
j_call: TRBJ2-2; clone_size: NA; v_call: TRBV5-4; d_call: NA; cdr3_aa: CASSLAGELFF; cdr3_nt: TGTGCCAGCAGCCTAGCCGGGGAGCTGTTTTTT
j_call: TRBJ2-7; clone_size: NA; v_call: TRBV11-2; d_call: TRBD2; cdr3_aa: CASSFKLAGDYEQYF; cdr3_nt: TGTGCCAGCAGCTTCAAACTAGCGGGAGACTACGAGCAGTACTTC
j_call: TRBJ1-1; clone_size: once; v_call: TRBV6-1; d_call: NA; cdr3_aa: CASSEDPYVGYAEAFF; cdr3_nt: TGTGCCAGCAGTGAAGATCCGTATGTTGGGTACGCTGAAGCTTTCTTT
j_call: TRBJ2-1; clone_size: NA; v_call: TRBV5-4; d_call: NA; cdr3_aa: CASSPLGLTLYNEQFF; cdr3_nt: TGTGCCAGCAGCCCGCTGGGCCTCACCCTTTACAATGAGCAGTTCTTC
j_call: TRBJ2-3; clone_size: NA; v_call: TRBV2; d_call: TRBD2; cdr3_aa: CASRGLAGGTDTQYF; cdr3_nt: TGTGCCAGCAGAGGACTAGCGGGGGGCACAGATACGCAGTATTTT
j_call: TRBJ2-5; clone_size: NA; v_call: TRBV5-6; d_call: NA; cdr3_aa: CASSLGVGETQYF; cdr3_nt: TGTGCCAGCAGCTTGGGGGTTGGGGAGACCCAGTACTTC
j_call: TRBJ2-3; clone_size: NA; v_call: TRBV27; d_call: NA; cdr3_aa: CASSTGDTQYF; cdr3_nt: TGTGCCAGCAGTACTGGGGATACGCAGTATTTT
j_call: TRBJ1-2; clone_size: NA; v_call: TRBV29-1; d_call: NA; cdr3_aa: CSPAVLGVYGYTF; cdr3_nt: TGCAGCCCTGCAGTCCTGGGAGTCTATGGCTACACCTTC
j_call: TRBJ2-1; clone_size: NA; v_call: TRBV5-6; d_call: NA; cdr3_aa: CASSPLGGRADEQFF; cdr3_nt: TGTGCCAGCAGCCCCCTAGGGGGGAGGGCGGATGAGCAGTTCTTC
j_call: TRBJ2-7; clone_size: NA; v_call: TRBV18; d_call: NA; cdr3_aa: CASSPPKGPRTYEQYF; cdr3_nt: TGTGCCAGCTCACCACCAAAGGGCCCAAGAACCTACGAGCAGTACTTC
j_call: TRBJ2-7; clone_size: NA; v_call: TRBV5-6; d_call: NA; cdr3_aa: CASSFPAERNEQYF; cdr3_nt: TGTGCCAGCAGCTTCCCCGCAGAGAGAAACGAGCAGTACTTC
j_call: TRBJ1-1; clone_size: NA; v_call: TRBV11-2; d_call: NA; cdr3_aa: CASSSKGSSEAFF; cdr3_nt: TGTGCCAGCAGTTCAAAGGGGAGCTCTGAAGCTTTCTTT
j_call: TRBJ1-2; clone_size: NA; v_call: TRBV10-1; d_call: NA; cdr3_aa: CASSEAGGDGYTF; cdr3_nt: TGCGCCAGCAGTGAGGCGGGGGGCGATGGCTACACCTTC
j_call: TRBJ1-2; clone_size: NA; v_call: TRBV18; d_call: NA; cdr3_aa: CASSPDPTVNGYTF; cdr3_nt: TGTGCCAGCTCACCAGATCCCACGGTCAATGGCTACACCTTC
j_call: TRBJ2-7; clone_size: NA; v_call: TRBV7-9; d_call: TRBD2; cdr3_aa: CASSLVSGRAHEQYF; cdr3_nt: TGTGCCAGCAGCTTAGTTAGCGGGAGGGCCCACGAGCAGTACTTC
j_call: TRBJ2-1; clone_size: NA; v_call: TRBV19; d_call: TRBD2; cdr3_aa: CATGGESEQFF; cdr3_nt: TGTGCCACGGGGGGGGAATCTGAGCAGTTCTTC
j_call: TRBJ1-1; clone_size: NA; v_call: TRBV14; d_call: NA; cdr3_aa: CASSQRGRETEAFF; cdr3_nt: TGTGCCAGCAGCCAGCGGGGGAGGGAAACTGAAGCTTTCTTT
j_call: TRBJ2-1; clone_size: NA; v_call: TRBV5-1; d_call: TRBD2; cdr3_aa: CASNPSGSIDEQFF; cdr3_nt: TGCGCCAGCAACCCAAGCGGGAGTATAGATGAGCAGTTCTTC
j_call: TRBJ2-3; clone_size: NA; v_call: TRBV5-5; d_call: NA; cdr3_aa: CASSEIRRSTDTQYF; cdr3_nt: TGTGCCAGCAGCGAGATTAGAAGGAGCACAGATACGCAGTATTTT
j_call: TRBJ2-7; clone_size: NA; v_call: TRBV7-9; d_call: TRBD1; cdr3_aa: CASSQLQGATYEQYF; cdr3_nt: TGTGCCAGCAGCCAGCTGCAGGGGGCCACCTACGAGCAGTACTTC
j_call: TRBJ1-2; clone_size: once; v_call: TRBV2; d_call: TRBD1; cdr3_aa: CASSSGTGDIDGYTF; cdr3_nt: TGTGCCAGCAGTTCCGGGACAGGGGATATCGATGGCTACACCTTC